The rows below give T cell receptor beta chains drawn from one sample of a study of OX40 agonist ivuxolimab in advanced cancers. Clones were sequenced by immunoSEQ multiplex PCR, and TCRdb holds only the in-frame ones, with some missing. The sample yields fewer than 100,000 clones, roughly 80% seen once. The sequences come from CD4+ or CD8+ T cells sorted from blood, collected in a trial of the OX40 agonist ivuxolimab. These receptors originate from an adult with an advanced solid tumor such as melanoma, head and neck, liver or kidney cancer. CDR3s leave out the opening cysteine and the closing phenylalanine or tryptophan. Where a row states a size, it is once, few, many or the class of an expanded clone; other rows omit it.

V gene	clone size	J gene	CDR3 protein
TRBV6-4	NA	TRBJ2-3	ASSDSASGRADTQY
TRBV11-2	NA	TRBJ2-2	ASSLAASALTGELF
TRBV5-4	NA	TRBJ2-7	ASRPGGEAPYEQY
TRBV6-5	NA	TRBJ2-5	ATTSETLGTQY
TRBV10-2	NA	TRBJ1-5	ASRQGDQPQH
TRBV7-2	NA	TRBJ2-1	ASSFGQANEQF
TRBV7-9	once	TRBJ2-1	ASSSIREGLPDEQF
TRBV7-9	NA	TRBJ2-7	ASSLVEQQY
TRBV11-2	NA	TRBJ2-5	ASARTRGSEETQY
TRBV18	NA	TRBJ1-2	ASSPYDYGYT
TRBV18	once	TRBJ1-2	ASSPSGQVYGYT
TRBV4-2	NA	TRBJ2-5	ASSQDYGLAGARFKETQY
TRBV19	NA	TRBJ1-5	ASSIRAQGYPQH
TRBV4-1	NA	TRBJ1-2	ASSRYGPTDYGYT
TRBV9	few	TRBJ2-7	ASSVGLAGGSEQY
TRBV28	few	TRBJ1-5	ASSLLQLPQH
TRBV5-4	NA	TRBJ1-1	ASSLVAPRGTEAF
TRBV19	once	TRBJ2-7	ASKLNFATYSYEQY
TRBV19	NA	TRBJ1-1	ASSIVFGTGDHTEAF
TRBV27	NA	TRBJ1-4	ASSLSGTGREKLF
TRBV11-2	NA	TRBJ2-1	ASSPRPGNEQF
TRBV5-1	NA	TRBJ1-2	ASSTGHIYT
TRBV6-6	NA	TRBJ1-1	ASSSDRATEAF
TRBV7-9	NA	TRBJ2-1	ASSLADRLYEQF
TRBV7-2	NA	TRBJ2-3	ASSLGWGPDTQY
TRBV18	NA	TRBJ1-1	ASSPLPGQGAMRAF
TRBV5-4	once	TRBJ2-7	ASSWGATYEQY
TRBV4-3	NA	TRBJ2-1	ASSQDWVAGSRHNEQF
TRBV14	NA	TRBJ2-7	ASSGATNRGSYEQY
TRBV28	NA	TRBJ1-5	ASRNGQGSNQPQH
TRBV28	NA	TRBJ1-2	ASSSRWGSYGYT
TRBV7-2	NA	TRBJ2-5	ASSLATGQDYQETQY
TRBV5-4	NA	TRBJ2-7	ASSLGGQTYEQY
TRBV28	NA	TRBJ2-5	ASHRGFRETQY
TRBV5-8	NA	TRBJ1-5	ASSFLGASGQPQH
TRBV7-2	NA	TRBJ2-3	ASSSSGTSGGASW
TRBV7-9	few	TRBJ2-7	ASSLAWRGRGEQY
TRBV4-1	NA	TRBJ1-6	ASSKTGDESLH
TRBV5-6	NA	TRBJ1-2	ASRSPGRGKWSYGYT
TRBV6-5	NA	TRBJ1-2	ASRVNPAGGYT
TRBV28	NA	TRBJ1-5	ASSLAHGNQPQH
TRBV19	few	TRBJ2-7	ASSLSGANTYEQY
TRBV7-2	NA	TRBJ2-6	ASSQALGGANVLT
TRBV2	NA	TRBJ1-6	ASRTGGSPLH
TRBV7-2	NA	TRBJ1-5	ASSQQGNQPQH
TRBV6-6	NA	TRBJ1-1	ASSYWAIGRNTEAF
TRBV28	NA	TRBJ1-6	ASREGQYNSPLH
TRBV2	NA	TRBJ2-3	ASTQGYTDTQY
TRBV6-5	NA	TRBJ2-1	ASRDRGMNEQF
TRBV19	NA	TRBJ2-2	ASSTRGKSGELF
TRBV19	NA	TRBJ2-3	ASSMRQTSTDTQY
TRBV7-2	NA	TRBJ1-2	ASSPGQGNYGYT
TRBV5-1	NA	TRBJ2-2	ASSLVGENTGELF
TRBV5-6	once	TRBJ2-7	ASSLGDGAYEQY
TRBV4-3	NA	TRBJ2-7	ASSQDKGTAPY
TRBV16	NA	TRBJ2-1	ASSQQAGLAGGLGEQF
TRBV4-1	NA	TRBJ2-3	ASSPVTRTSGDTQY
TRBV7-9	NA	TRBJ2-1	ASSGRGGAWANEQF
TRBV6-1	NA	TRBJ2-3	ASNLDGGGTDTQY